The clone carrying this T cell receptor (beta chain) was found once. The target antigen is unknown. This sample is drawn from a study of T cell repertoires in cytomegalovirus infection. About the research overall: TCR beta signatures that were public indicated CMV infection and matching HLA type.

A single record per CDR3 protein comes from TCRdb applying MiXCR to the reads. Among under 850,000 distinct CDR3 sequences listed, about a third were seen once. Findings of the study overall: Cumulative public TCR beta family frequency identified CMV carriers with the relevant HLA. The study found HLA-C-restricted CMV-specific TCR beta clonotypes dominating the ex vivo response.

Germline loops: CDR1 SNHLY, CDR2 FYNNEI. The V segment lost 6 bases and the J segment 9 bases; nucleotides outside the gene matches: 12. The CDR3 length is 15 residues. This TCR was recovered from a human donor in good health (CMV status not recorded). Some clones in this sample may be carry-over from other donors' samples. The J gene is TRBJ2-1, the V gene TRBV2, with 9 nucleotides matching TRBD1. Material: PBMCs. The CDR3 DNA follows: TGTGCCAGCAGGATTCAGGACAGGGGAAAAGGTGAGCAGTTCTTC. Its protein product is CASRIQDRGKGEQFF.